Each of the 29 T cell receptor beta chains below was sequenced from the same sample in a study of PD-L1 blockade in urothelial cancer. Assay used: immunoSEQ multiplex PCR; TCRdb lists only in-frame clones, some missing. The repertoire holds about 45,000 clones, approximately 82% seen once, with around 14% in the top ten. The time point is: peripheral blood 6 weeks after treatment start. Sequencing was performed on PBMCs, taken around atezolizumab (anti-PD-L1) treatment. The receptors originated from a man aged 60-69 years with urothelial cancer.

The rearrangement joins TRBV28 to TRBJ2-3; 9 nucleotides match TRBD1. Germline trimming cut 2 bases from V and 10 bases from J; bases unmatched to any gene: 1. The CDR3 length is 12 residues. Looked up from germline, CDR1 is MDHEN and CDR2 is SYDVKM. As DNA, the CDR3 is TGTGCCAGCAGTTTAGGACAGGGGTCGCAGTATTTT. It codes for CASSLGQGSQYF.

For this clone: Mismatch with germline at one junction end may stem from a read error. This sample includes further DNA sequences coding for the same CDR3. The chain links TRBV29-1 to TRBJ1-1, with D hard to call. Germline V gene data show CDR1 as SQVTM and CDR2 as ANQGSEA. The CDR3 spans 10 residues. The CDR3 spells CSVGNTEAFF. CDR3 sequence (DNA): TGCAGCGTGGGCAACACTGAAGCCTTCTTT.

This clone occurred once. V usage is TRBV4-3 and J usage is TRBJ2-3; TRBD2 might be the D (7 bases). This CDR3 region has 17 residues. V was shortened by 1 base and J by 2 bases, with 16 bases between the two germline ends. Germline V lookup: CDR1 LGHNA, CDR2 YSLEER. This CDR3 reads CASSQARGAYSTDTQYF. The DNA of the CDR3 is TGCGCCAGCAGCCAAGCTCGGGGGGCGTACTCCACAGATACGCAGTATTTT.

This clone has only one observation. The chain has TRBV4-1 and TRBJ2-3; the D gene is possibly TRBD2 (6 bases). The CDR3 consists of 15 residues. Germline assignment: CDR1 MGHRA and CDR2 YSYEKL. V lost 5 bases, J lost 0 bases, and 12 bases lay in between. CDR3 nucleotides: TGCGCCAGCAGCGGGGCCAGCGGGAGCACAGATACGCAGTATTTT. Amino acids: CASSGASGSTDTQYF.

CDR3 nucleotide sequence: TGTGCCTGGAAAAAGGCGGGAGGACCCGATACGCAGTATTTT. As protein: CAWKKAGGPDTQYF. This chain joins TRBV30 and TRBJ2-3; 8 bases map to TRBD2. V shed 4 bases and J 6 bases; nucleotides not matched to a gene: 9. CDR1 is GTSNPN, CDR2 SVGIG, per germline (reference sequence). The CDR3 runs 14 residues.

The J gene is TRBJ2-1, the V gene TRBV28, with 14 bases lining up with TRBD2. The V segment lost 3 bases and the J segment 8 bases; nucleotides outside the gene matches: 3. Germline CDR1 MDHEN, CDR2 SYDVKM. This CDR3 is built from 15 residues. CDR3 amino acids: CASSFSTSGGDEQFF. For the CDR3, the DNA is TGTGCCAGCAGTTTTTCGACTAGCGGGGGGGATGAGCAGTTCTTC.

The genes are TRBV7-9 and TRBJ1-1; TRBD1 aligns across 7 bases. The V gene end was trimmed by 3 bases and the J gene end by 5 bases; junction bases not matched to a gene: 9. Germline CDR1 is SEHNR and CDR2 is FQNEAQ (reference sequence). There are 15 residues in the CDR3. CDR3 bases: TGTGCCAGCAGCTTTTTTGGACAGGCGAAGACTGAAGCTTTCTTT. This sequence encodes CASSFFGQAKTEAFF.

V usage is TRBV6-5 and J usage is TRBJ2-2, with D tentatively TRBD1 (5 bases). V was shortened by 3 bases and J by 2 bases, with 10 bases between the two germline ends. The germline CDR1 and CDR2 sequences are MNHEY and SVGAGI. This CDR3 region has 15 residues. This CDR3 reads CASSYQGDNTGELFF. CDR3 nucleotide sequence: TGTGCCAGCAGTTATCAGGGCGACAACACCGGGGAGCTGTTTTTT.

The gene calls are TRBV9 and TRBJ1-2; D uncertain. Germline assignment: CDR1 SGDLS and CDR2 YYNGEE. V lost 2 bases and J 6 bases, leaving 5 bases between the germline ends. This CDR3 spans 11 amino acids. The CDR3 DNA follows: TGTGCCAGCAGCGTGGCGGATGGCTACACCTTC. This codes for CASSVADGYTF.

This clone was observed once. The chain links TRBV6-6 to TRBJ2-5, with 7 nucleotides matching TRBD1. V trimming: 5 bases; J trimming: 10 bases; junction bases outside the gene matches: 4. Germline loops: CDR1 MNHNY, CDR2 SVGAGI (reference sequence). This CDR3 is built from 11 residues. CDR3 in DNA: TGTGCCAGCAGTGACAGGGACGACCAGTACTTC. This translates into CASSDRDDQYF.

This clone appeared a single time. The V and J genes are TRBV19 and TRBJ2-3, with D possibly TRBD1 on 6 matching bases. The CDR3 is made up of 11 amino acids. V was shortened by 10 bases and J by 14 bases, with 19 bases between the two germline ends. CDR1 is LNHDA, CDR2 SQIVND, per germline (reference sequence). CDR3 amino acids: CAKPDSTASYF. Written as DNA, the CDR3 is TGTGCCAAACCGGACAGTACCGCATCGTATTTT.

V gene TRBV19 combines with J gene TRBJ2-6, with TRBD1 matching over 7 bases. Trimming took 6 bases from V and 0 from J; bases not matched to a gene: 11. This CDR3 has 18 residues. Germline assignment: CDR1 LNHDA and CDR2 SQIVND (reference sequence). As DNA, the CDR3 is TGTGCCAGTAGCTTTACAGGGGCCCTCAGCTCTGGGGCCAACGTCCTGACTTTC. Amino acid sequence: CASSFTGALSSGANVLTF.

The chain is built from TRBV15 and TRBJ2-1, with 13 bases that match TRBD2. Trimming at V came to 5 bases and at J to 0 bases, leaving 4 bases not matched to a gene. The CDR3 has 17 amino acids. The germline V gene has CDR1 LNHNV and CDR2 YYDKDF (reference sequence). CDR3 in DNA: TGTGCCACCAGCGGACTAGCGGGGGCTCACTCCTACAATGAGCAGTTCTTC. This sequence encodes CATSGLAGAHSYNEQFF.

This clone appeared a few times. The rearrangement uses TRBV15 and TRBJ1-3; TRBD1 aligns across 8 bases. V was pared by 5 bases and J by 0 bases, with 6 bases of the junction left unmatched. CDR3 length equals 16 residues. The germline gives CDR1 LNHNV, CDR2 YYDKDF (reference sequence). CDR3 nucleotides: TGTGCCACCAGCGGACTGGGACAGGTCTCTGGAAACACCATATATTTT. Amino acid sequence: CATSGLGQVSGNTIYF.

The chain couples TRBV5-1 to TRBJ2-1; 9 bases match TRBD2. The V segment lost 6 bases and the J segment 5 bases; nucleotides outside the gene matches: 3. The CDR3 is made up of 13 amino acids. Germline CDR1 SGHRS, CDR2 YFSETQ. As DNA, the CDR3 is TGCGCCAGCAATCTAGCGGGGAACAATGAGCAGTTCTTC. Translated, it gives CASNLAGNNEQFF.

The V gene is TRBV10-2, the J gene TRBJ2-1, with 8 bases aligning to TRBD2. V dropped 5 bases and J dropped 1; count of bases not matched to a gene: 4. The CDR3 spans 15 residues. Looked up from germline, CDR1 is WSHSY and CDR2 is SAAADI. CDR3 amino acids: CASSWSSGSYNEQFF. The CDR3 region has the DNA TGCGCCAGCAGTTGGTCTAGCGGGTCCTACAATGAGCAGTTCTTC.

This clone has more than one count but fewer than ten. V and J are TRBV6-5 and TRBJ2-1; the match to TRBD2 covers 13 bases. The CDR3 has 14 amino acids. Germline assignment: CDR1 MNHEY and CDR2 SVGAGI. The V and J ends lost 9 bases and 9 bases, in that order; junction bases with no gene match: 8. Written as DNA, the CDR3 is TGTGCCAGTCGGACTAGCGGGAGTTGGGGTGAGCAGTTCTTC. Residues: CASRTSGSWGEQFF.

The J gene is TRBJ2-5, the V gene TRBV18, with 14 bases fitting TRBD2. Germline-derived CDR1 and CDR2 are KGHSH and LQKENI. The CDR3 contains 19 residues. The ends lost 3 bases at V and 5 bases at J; junction bases unmatched: 14. The DNA for the CDR3 is TGTGCCAGCTCACCGAAGGGACTAGCGGGGGACCTAAGGCTGGAGACCCAGTACTTC. This gives the protein CASSPKGLAGDLRLETQYF.

The genes are TRBV5-1 and TRBJ2-7; TRBD2 might be the D (6 bases). Germline assignment: CDR1 SGHRS and CDR2 YFSETQ. Trimming took off 3 bases at V and 4 bases at J, with 20 bases between the two ends. The CDR3 runs 16 residues. The DNA of the CDR3 is TGCGCCAGCAGCTCCGCCGAGGGCGGGATTTATTACGAGCAGTACTTC. Amino acid sequence: CASSSAEGGIYYEQYF.

V usage is TRBV6-6 and J usage is TRBJ2-1; 7 bases agree with TRBD2. V trimming: 5 bases; J trimming: 7 bases; junction bases outside the gene matches: 8. This CDR3 spans 14 amino acids. Germline V gene lookup returns CDR1 MNHNY and CDR2 SVGAGI (reference sequence). CDR3 in amino acids: CASSGRGVRNEQFF. The DNA for the CDR3 is TGTGCCAGCAGTGGTCGGGGGGTAAGGAATGAGCAGTTCTTC.

J is TRBJ2-1 and V is TRBV5-4, with 9 bases matching TRBD1. Germline loops: CDR1 SGHNT, CDR2 YYREEE (reference sequence). The V and J ends lost 4 bases and 9 bases, in that order; junction bases with no gene match: 8. The CDR3 has 14 amino acids. The CDR3 region has the DNA TGTGCCAGCAGCCCGGGACAGGGAAGGGGTGAGCAGTTCTTC. The encoded protein is CASSPGQGRGEQFF.

V and J are TRBV27 and TRBJ2-3, with 12 nucleotides matching TRBD2. CDR3 length: 17 amino acids. Germline CDR1 is MNHEY and CDR2 is SMNVEV (reference sequence). With V trimmed by 4 bases and J by 7 bases, 12 bases remained unmatched. The CDR3 sequence is CASSSPLLAGGSNTQYF. DNA for the CDR3: TGTGCCAGCAGTTCGCCACTACTAGCGGGGGGAAGCAATACGCAGTATTTT.

The chain carries TRBV14 and TRBJ2-2; 9 bases fit TRBD1. Germline values: CDR1 SGHDN, CDR2 FVKESK. CDR3 length: 16 residues. V lost 4 bases, J lost 6 bases, and 9 bases stayed unmatched. In DNA, the CDR3 is TGTGCCAGCAGCCGGTTACCGGGACAGGGACCCGGGGAGCTGTTTTTT. Translated: CASSRLPGQGPGELFF.

The gene calls are TRBV11-3 and TRBJ1-1; the D gene is possibly TRBD1 (5 bases). V was clipped by 5 bases and J by 8 bases, with 15 bases between them. Per the germline V gene, CDR1 is SGHNT and CDR2 is YENEEA. The CDR3 contains 13 residues. CDR3 DNA sequence: TGTGCCAGCAGCCTCAACTCAGGACACGAAGCTTTCTTT. This translates into CASSLNSGHEAFF.

The CDR3 nucleotides read TGTGCCAGCAGTAGGGAGGGTGAGACTGAAGCTTTCTTT. Amino acid sequence: CASSREGETEAFF. J is TRBJ1-1 and V is TRBV28; D gene ambiguous. CDR3 length: 13 amino acids. Germline V gene data show CDR1 as MDHEN and CDR2 as SYDVKM. V was pared by 5 bases and J by 5 bases, with 12 bases between.

The chain links TRBV6-6 to TRBJ1-1; 7 bases line up with TRBD1. Germline V gives CDR1 MNHNY, CDR2 SVGAGI (reference sequence). Trimming at V came to 1 base and at J to 12 bases, leaving 5 bases not matched to a gene. The CDR3 has 12 residues. DNA of the CDR3: TGTGCCAGCAGTTACTTTACAGGGGAAACTTTCTTT. Translated: CASSYFTGETFF.

This chain links TRBV30 with TRBJ1-1, with D possibly being TRBD1 (5 bases). Trimming shortened V by 2 bases and J by 7 bases, and 11 bases separated the two germline ends. This CDR3 is built from 12 residues. Per the germline V gene, CDR1 is GTSNPN and CDR2 is SVGIG (reference sequence). DNA of the CDR3: TGTGCCTGGAGTCAGGGTCAGTATGAAGCTTTCTTT. It specifies CAWSQGQYEAFF.

The rearrangement links TRBV29-1 to TRBJ2-7; 7 bases agree with TRBD2. The CDR3 is made up of 16 amino acids. CDR1 and CDR2 from the germline V gene are SQVTM and ANQGSEA. V trimming: 6 bases; J trimming: 3 bases; junction bases outside the gene matches: 17. CDR3 DNA: TGCAGCGTACACCCTCCCCAGCGGGAAGGGGACTACGAGCAGTACTTC. Translation gives CSVHPPQREGDYEQYF.

This chain uses TRBV5-1 with TRBJ1-5, with 9 bases that match TRBD1. The CDR3 totals 15 residues. The germline CDR1 and CDR2 sequences are SGHRS and YFSETQ. The ends lost 5 bases at V and 5 bases at J; junction bases unmatched: 8. The CDR3 reads CASRSTGGADQPQHF. The CDR3 bases are TGCGCCAGCAGGTCTACAGGGGGCGCGGATCAGCCCCAGCATTTT. Using reference TRBV5-1 and TRBJ1-5 for the parts outside the CDR3, the full variable domain is KAGVTQTPRYLIKTRGQQVTLSCSPISGHRSVSWYQQTPGQGLQFLFEYFSETQRNKGNFPGRFSGRQFSNSRSEMNVSTLELGDSALYLCASRSTGGADQPQHFGDGTRLSIL.